The entry below describes one T cell receptor beta chain. In the original analysis: Cell counts per sample came from amplifying reference gene primers. Libraries were prepared by immunoSEQ multiplex PCR; TCRdb keeps only in-frame clonotypes and omits some of them. The DNA gave D and trimming, while V, J and clone size come from that table. The sample lists 75,000 to 100,000 clones; over 75% were seen once. These data belong to a study of blood T cell repertoires in COVID-19. About the study: Sites in the United States, Italy and Spain provided acute and convalescent COVID-19 samples. PBMCs, B-cell-depleted T cells, or T cells were the source of the cDNA or gDNA that made up the material.

The CDR3 sequence is 15 residues long. J gave up 2 bases and V 5 bases, and 6 bases lay outside the gene matches. Germline V CDR1 and CDR2: SNHLY, FYNNEI. The J gene is TRBJ2-7, the V gene TRBV2; TRBD2 aligns across 10 bases. Sequencing used peripheral blood. The receptor was isolated from a human donor with acute or convalescent COVID-19. The donor label of this sample is uncertain. CDR3: CASSPLAGGAYEQYF. The CDR3 bases are TGTGCCAGCAGTCCCTTAGCGGGGGGCGCCTACGAGCAGTACTTC.